This T cell receptor beta chain was profiled in a study of T-cell memory formation after mild COVID-19. Whole-study context: Largely donor-specific sequence clusters came from two donors. Study findings and constraints: Clones that got smaller from day 15 to 85 had even CD4/CD8, while clones growing later tipped toward CD4+. There was no confirmation that second-wave clones peaking on day 37 were SARS-CoV-2 specific.

TCRdb re-derived calls from the 5' RACE reads in MiXCR, one entry per CDR3 protein. This table holds about 340,000 distinct CDR3 sequences, around a sixth found once. As concerns this clonotype: The target antigen is unknown.

V gave up 5 bases and J gave up 0 bases, with 10 bases separating them. CDR3 length equals 13 residues. Germline lookup yields CDR1 DFQATT and CDR2 SNEGSKA (reference sequence). This rearrangement joins TRBV20-1 to TRBJ1-2; D perhaps matches TRBD1 (5 bases). The TCR originated in a young man who had mild COVID-19 (a few samples of this study predate the infection). Cell type and time point are not known. The source material was PBMCs or a T cell subset sorted from them (not recorded which). This CDR3 is CSAGARANYGYTF. CDR3 bases: TGCAGTGCTGGGGCTCGGGCTAACTATGGCTACACCTTC.